The clone carrying this T cell receptor beta chain was detected only a few times. Its antigen is not identified. CDR3 length equals 16 residues. The junction had 16 bases not matched to a gene; V was cut back by 2 bases and J by 11 bases. Germline CDR1 reads SGHVS; CDR2 reads FNYEAQ. The PCR contained 60 Vbeta and 13 Jbeta primers. Assay used: immunoSEQ multiplex PCR; TCRdb lists only in-frame clones, some missing. Seen here are about 52,000 clones, roughly three fifths observed once, and the top ten hold about an eighth. These data come from a study of cytomegalovirus exposure and HLA in healthy donors. Study-wide findings and caveats: Cytomegalovirus association was assigned to about 150 TCR beta chains.

The source is a human donor in good health. The chain employs TRBV7-6 and TRBJ2-5, with 8 bases aligning to TRBD2. Sequencing was carried out using PBMCs. The CDR3 nucleotides read TGTGCCAGCAGCTTATCGTCAACGGGGGGGACTGGGGAGCAGTACTTC. It specifies CASSLSSTGGTGEQYF.